This TCR beta chain is from a study of CD8 T cells in Susac syndrome. The TEMRA cells underwent FACS enrichment, while the CD8+ and CD4+ T cells underwent negative isolation. The CDR3 sequence is 13 residues long. The V end was cut by 5 bases, the J end by 1 base, with 5 bases between. In germline, CDR1 is SGHVS, CDR2 FQNEAQ. RNA in amounts of about 0.5 to 1 ug was reverse transcribed with random hexamers. One entry per CDR3 protein, called by TCRdb with MiXCR from the immunoSEQ multiplex PCR reads. The sample shows 150,000 to 200,000 distinct CDR3 sequences, 90% to 95% of them seen only once. The clonotype originates from a human donor with multiple sclerosis. The chain employs TRBV7-8 and TRBJ2-2; D is unclear. The sample was CD4+ T cells from PBMCs. The CDR3: CASSGVNTGELFF. CDR3 bases: TGTGCCAGCAGCGGGGTGAACACCGGGGAGCTGTTTTTT.